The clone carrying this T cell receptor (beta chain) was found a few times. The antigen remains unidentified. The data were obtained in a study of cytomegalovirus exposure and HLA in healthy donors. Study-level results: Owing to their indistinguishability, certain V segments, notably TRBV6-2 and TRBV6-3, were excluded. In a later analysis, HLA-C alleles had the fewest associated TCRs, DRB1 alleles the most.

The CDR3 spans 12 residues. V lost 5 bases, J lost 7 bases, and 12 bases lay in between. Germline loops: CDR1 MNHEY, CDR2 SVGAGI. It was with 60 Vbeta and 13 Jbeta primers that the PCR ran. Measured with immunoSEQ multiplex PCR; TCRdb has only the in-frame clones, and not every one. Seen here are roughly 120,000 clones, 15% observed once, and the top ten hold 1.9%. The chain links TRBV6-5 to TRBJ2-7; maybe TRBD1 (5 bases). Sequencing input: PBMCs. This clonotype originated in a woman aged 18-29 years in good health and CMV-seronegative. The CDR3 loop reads CASSQGLGEQYF. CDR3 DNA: TGTGCCAGCAGTCAGGGTTTAGGGGAGCAGTACTTC.